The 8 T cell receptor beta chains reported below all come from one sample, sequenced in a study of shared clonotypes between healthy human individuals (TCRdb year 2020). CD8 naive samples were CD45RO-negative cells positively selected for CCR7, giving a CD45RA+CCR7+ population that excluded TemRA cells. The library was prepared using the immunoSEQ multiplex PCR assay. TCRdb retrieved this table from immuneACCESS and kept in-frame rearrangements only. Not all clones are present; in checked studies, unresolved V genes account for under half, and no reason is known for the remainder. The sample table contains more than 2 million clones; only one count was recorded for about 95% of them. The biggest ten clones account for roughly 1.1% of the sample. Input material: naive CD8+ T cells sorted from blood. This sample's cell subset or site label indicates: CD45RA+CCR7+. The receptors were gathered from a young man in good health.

The CDR3 sequence is CASSMGLAGANPLDEQYF. The CDR3 coding sequence is TGCGCCAGCAGCATGGGACTAGCGGGGGCCAATCCCCTAGACGAGCAGTACTTC. J is TRBJ2-7 and V is TRBV5-1, with 14 bases identical to TRBD2. The CDR3 runs to 18 residues. Unmatched junction bases numbered 14, after V lost 4 bases and J lost 5 bases. Germline V gene lookup returns CDR1 SGHRS and CDR2 YFSETQ.

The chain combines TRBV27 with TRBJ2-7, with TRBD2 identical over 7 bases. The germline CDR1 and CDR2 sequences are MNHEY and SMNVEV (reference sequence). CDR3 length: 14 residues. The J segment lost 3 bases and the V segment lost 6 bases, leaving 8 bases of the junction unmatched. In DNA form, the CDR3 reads TGTGCCAGCAGGGGGGGGTTGGGTAGCTACGAGCAGTACTTC. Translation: CASRGGLGSYEQYF.

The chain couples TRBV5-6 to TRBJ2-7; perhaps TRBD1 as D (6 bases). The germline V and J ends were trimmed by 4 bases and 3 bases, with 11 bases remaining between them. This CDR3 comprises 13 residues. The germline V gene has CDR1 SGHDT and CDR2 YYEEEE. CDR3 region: CASSPGTNYEQYF. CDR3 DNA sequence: TGTGCCAGCAGCCCCGGGACAAACTACGAGCAGTACTTC.

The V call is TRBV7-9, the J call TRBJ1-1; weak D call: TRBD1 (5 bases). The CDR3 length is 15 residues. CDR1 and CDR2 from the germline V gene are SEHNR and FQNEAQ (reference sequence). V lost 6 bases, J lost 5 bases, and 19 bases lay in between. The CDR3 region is CASRIPTGVSTEAFF. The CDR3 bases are TGTGCCAGCAGGATCCCGACGGGGGTCTCGACTGAAGCTTTCTTT.

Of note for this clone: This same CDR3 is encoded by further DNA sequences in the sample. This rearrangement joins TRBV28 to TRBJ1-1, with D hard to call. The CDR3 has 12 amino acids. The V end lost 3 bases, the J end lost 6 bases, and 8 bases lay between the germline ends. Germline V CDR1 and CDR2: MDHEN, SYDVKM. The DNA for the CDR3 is TGTGCCAGCAGTTTCGAAGGCGCTGAAGCTTTCTTT. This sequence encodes CASSFEGAEAFF.

CDR3 loop: CGVSIIDEQYF. CDR3 nucleotide sequence: TGTGGGGTATCAATAATCGACGAGCAGTACTTC. The rearrangement links TRBV6-1 to TRBJ2-7, with D unclear. Germline V CDR1 and CDR2: MNHNS, SASEGT. The CDR3 runs to 11 residues.

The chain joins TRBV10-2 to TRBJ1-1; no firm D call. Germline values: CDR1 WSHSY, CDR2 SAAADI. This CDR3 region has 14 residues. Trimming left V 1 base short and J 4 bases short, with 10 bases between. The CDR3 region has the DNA TGCGCCAGCAGTGAGTGGCCGCGGAGCACTGAAGCTTTCTTT. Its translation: CASSEWPRSTEAFF.

The DNA for the CDR3 is TGTGCCAGCAGCTTGTTGCAGGGAGAGACCCAGTACTTC. This gives the protein CASSLLQGETQYF. V gene TRBV5-6 combines with J gene TRBJ2-5; weak D call: TRBD1 (5 bases). The CDR3 consists of 13 residues. Germline-derived CDR1 and CDR2 are SGHDT and YYEEEE. With 1 base removed from V and 4 bases from J, the gap between germline ends came to 8 bases.